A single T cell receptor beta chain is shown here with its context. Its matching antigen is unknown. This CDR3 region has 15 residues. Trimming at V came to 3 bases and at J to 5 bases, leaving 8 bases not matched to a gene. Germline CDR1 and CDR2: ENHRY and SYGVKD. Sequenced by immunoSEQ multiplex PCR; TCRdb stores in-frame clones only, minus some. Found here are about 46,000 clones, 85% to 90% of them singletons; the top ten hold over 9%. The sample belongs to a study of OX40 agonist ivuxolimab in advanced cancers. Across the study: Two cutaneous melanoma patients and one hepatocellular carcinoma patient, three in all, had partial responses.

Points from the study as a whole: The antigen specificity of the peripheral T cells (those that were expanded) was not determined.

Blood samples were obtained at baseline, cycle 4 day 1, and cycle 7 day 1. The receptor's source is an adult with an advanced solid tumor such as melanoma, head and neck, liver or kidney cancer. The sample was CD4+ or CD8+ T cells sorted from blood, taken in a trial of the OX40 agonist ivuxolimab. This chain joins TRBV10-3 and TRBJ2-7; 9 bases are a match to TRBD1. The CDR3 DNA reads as TGTGCCATCAGTGAACGGGGACAGGGATTTGACGAGCAGTACTTC. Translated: CAISERGQGFDEQYF.